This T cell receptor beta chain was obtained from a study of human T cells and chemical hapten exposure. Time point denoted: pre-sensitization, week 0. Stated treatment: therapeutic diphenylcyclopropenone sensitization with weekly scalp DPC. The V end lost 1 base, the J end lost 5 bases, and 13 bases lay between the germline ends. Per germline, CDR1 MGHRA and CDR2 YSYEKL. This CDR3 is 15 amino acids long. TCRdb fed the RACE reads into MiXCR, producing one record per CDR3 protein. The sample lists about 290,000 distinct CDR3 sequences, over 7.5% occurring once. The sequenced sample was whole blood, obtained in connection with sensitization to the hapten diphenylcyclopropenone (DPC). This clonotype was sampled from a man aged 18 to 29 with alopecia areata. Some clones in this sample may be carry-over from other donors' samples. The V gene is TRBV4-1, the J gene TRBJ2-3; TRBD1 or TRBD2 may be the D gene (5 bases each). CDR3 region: CASSQGILGEDTQYF. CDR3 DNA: TGCGCCAGCAGCCAAGGTATACTAGGGGAAGATACGCAGTATTTT.